This T cell receptor beta chain was recorded in a study of blood T cell repertoires in COVID-19. In the study overall: Acute-phase and convalescent COVID-19 samples originated in the United States, Italy and Spain. From T cells, B-cell-depleted T cells, or PBMCs came the material, which was cDNA or gDNA.

The germline CDR1 and CDR2 sequences are MNHEY and SVGEGT. Between the trimmed V and J ends, which lost 0 bases and 3 bases, there was a span of 21 bases. This CDR3 spans 19 amino acids. In the original workflow: Nucleated cell counts were estimated from reference gene primer amplification. Here immunoSEQ multiplex PCR was the method, and the copy in TCRdb shows in-frame clones only, minus some. The DNA was the basis for D and trimming; V, J and clone size are from that table. The table lists approximately 80,000 clones, roughly 85% of them singletons. Seattle's cohort entered during active infection and was followed longitudinally.

The sequence was collected from a man over 45 with COVID-19, enrolled during active disease. Specimen: peripheral blood. The chain combines TRBV6-2 or TRBV6-3 with TRBJ1-5, with D possibly TRBD1 on 5 matching bases. The CDR3 DNA is TGTGCCAGCAGTTACTCCCCGAGGCAGGGCAAAAAGTACAATCAGCCCCAGCATTTT. Its protein product is CASSYSPRQGKKYNQPQHF.